Sequencing of this T cell receptor beta chain was carried out in a study of CD8 T cells in Susac syndrome. With random hexamers, 0.5 to 1 ug RNA was reverse transcribed. TCRdb itself ran the immunoSEQ multiplex PCR reads through MiXCR, one entry per CDR3 protein. The repertoire has 130,000 or so distinct CDR3 sequences, less than 95% of them found once; the top ten carry about 0.098%. This CDR3 is 14 amino acids long. Trimming stripped 7 bases from V and 7 bases from J, with 20 bases between. The germline CDR1 and CDR2 sequences are MNHEY and SMNVEV (reference sequence). The material sequenced was CD4+ T cells from PBMCs. The chain recombines TRBV27 with TRBJ2-7, with D unclear. This receptor was obtained from a human donor in good health. CDR3 sequence (DNA): TGTGCCAGCACGAAAATGGCAGCCTCTGAAGAGCAGTACTTC. Encoded protein: CASTKMAASEEQYF.